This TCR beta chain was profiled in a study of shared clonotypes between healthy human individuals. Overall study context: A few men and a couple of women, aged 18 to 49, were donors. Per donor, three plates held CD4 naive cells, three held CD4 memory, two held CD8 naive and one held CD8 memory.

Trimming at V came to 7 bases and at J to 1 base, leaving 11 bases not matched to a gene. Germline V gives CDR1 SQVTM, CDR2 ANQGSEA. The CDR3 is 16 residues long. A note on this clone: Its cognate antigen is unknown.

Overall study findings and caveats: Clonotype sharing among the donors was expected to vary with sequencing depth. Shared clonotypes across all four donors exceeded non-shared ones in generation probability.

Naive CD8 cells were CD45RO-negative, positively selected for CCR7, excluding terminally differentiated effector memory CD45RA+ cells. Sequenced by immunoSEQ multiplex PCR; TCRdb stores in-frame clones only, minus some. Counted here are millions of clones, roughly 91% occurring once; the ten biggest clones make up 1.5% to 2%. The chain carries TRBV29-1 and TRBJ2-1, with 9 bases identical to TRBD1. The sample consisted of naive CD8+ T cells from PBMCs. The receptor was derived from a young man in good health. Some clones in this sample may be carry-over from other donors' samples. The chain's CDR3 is CSAVGWGQGSYNEQFF. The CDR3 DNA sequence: TGCAGCGCCGTAGGGTGGGGACAGGGTTCCTACAATGAGCAGTTCTTC.